This TCR beta chain was obtained from a study of early T cells in non-severe SARS-CoV-2 infection. Only a few counts were recorded for this clonotype. Germline V gene sequence: CDR1 MNHNS, CDR2 SASEGT. V was clipped by 0 bases and J by 2 bases, with 8 bases between them. The CDR3 is made up of 14 amino acids. TCRdb fed the 5' RACE reads into MiXCR, producing one record per CDR3 protein. The data contain 50,000 to 65,000 distinct CDR3 sequences, approximately 11% of them seen just once; the ten biggest clones take up roughly 3%. The chain couples TRBV6-1 to TRBJ2-7; D gene unclear. This specimen consisted of whole blood, obtained at baseline. The clonotype originates from an adult who was a healthcare worker with PCR-confirmed SARS-CoV-2 infection or an uninfected control (not recorded which). DNA of the CDR3: TGTGCCAGCAGTGAAGCGGGTAACCCCTACGAGCAGTACTTC. Amino acids: CASSEAGNPYEQYF.